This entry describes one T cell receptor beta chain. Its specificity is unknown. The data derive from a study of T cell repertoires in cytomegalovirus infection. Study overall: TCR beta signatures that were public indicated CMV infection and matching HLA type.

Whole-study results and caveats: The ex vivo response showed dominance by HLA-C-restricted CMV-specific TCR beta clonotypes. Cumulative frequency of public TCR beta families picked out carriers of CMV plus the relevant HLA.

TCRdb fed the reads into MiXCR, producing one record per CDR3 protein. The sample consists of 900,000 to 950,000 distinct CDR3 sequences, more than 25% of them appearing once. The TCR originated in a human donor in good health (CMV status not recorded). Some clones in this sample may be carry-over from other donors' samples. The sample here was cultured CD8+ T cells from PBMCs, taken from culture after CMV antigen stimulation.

CDR3 loop: CASSKGQGERGYTF. The CDR3 bases are TGCGCCAGCAGCAAGGGACAGGGAGAGAGGGGCTACACCTTC. V is TRBV5-1 and J is TRBJ1-2; 9 positions match TRBD1. Germline V lookup: CDR1 SGHRS, CDR2 YFSETQ. This CDR3 has 14 amino acids. The trim removed 4 bases at V and 8 bases at J, leaving 9 bases unmatched.